This T cell receptor (beta chain) was recorded in a study of cytomegalovirus exposure and HLA in healthy donors. The donors were part of the validation cohort of 100 to 150 subjects. That cohort was separate from the first cohort, which comprised 670 or so subjects. The assay was immunoSEQ multiplex PCR, and TCRdb's table has in-frame clones only and misses some. Here the sample spans approximately 170,000 clones, 84% being singletons. The CDR3 runs 14 residues. The germline V gene has CDR1 SGHVS and CDR2 FQNEAQ. Trimming shortened V by 1 base and J by 3 bases, and 9 bases separated the two germline ends. General study findings and limits: There were fewer than 200 TCR beta chains listed as cytomegalovirus-associated. Under in vitro conditions, a few CMV-associated chains were confirmed as specific for CMV antigens. Generally TCR sequences proved uncommon, though certain public TCRs appeared in numerous donors.

Concerning this clone: The antigen is undetermined.

V is TRBV7-8 and J is TRBJ1-1; D remains ambiguous. The material sequenced was PBMCs. This receptor was obtained from a man younger than 40 in good health and CMV-seropositive. The CDR3 nucleotides read TGTGCCAGCAGCTTAGTGGTCGGGTACACTGAAGCTTTCTTT. Residues: CASSLVVGYTEAFF.